These T cell receptor beta chains were read from a single sample in a study of blood T cells in healthy people across ages. Each CDR3 protein gets one entry after TCRdb re-called the 5' RACE reads with MiXCR. The sample lists 1,800,000 or so distinct CDR3 sequences; about two fifths were seen once. The sample consisted of blood. The receptors originated from a human donor in good health. Each CDR3 is given with its conserved first and last residue. D genes are given only for firm matches. The listing skips clone size in some rows; elsewhere it reads once, few, many or a size class.

d_call: NA
j_call: TRBJ2-5
v_call: TRBV4-3
clone_size: NA
cdr3_aa: CASSQEFFQETQYF
cdr3_nt: TGCGCCAGCAGCCAAGAGTTCTTCCAAGAGACCCAGTACTTC

d_call: TRBD2
j_call: TRBJ2-5
v_call: TRBV4-2
clone_size: NA
cdr3_aa: CASSQGGGGAIGETQYF
cdr3_nt: TGTGCCAGCAGCCAAGGGGGCGGGGGGGCCATAGGAGAGACCCAGTACTTC

d_call: TRBD2
j_call: TRBJ2-1
v_call: TRBV12-3/TRBV12-4
clone_size: NA
cdr3_aa: CASRTSGGMLEQFF
cdr3_nt: TGTGCCAGCAGAACTAGCGGGGGGATGCTGGAGCAGTTCTTC

d_call: NA
j_call: TRBJ1-1
v_call: TRBV12-3/TRBV12-4
clone_size: NA
cdr3_aa: CASSYSAGSTEAFF
cdr3_nt: TGTGCCAGCAGTTATTCGGCAGGTTCCACTGAAGCTTTCTTT

d_call: NA
j_call: TRBJ2-1
v_call: TRBV2
clone_size: NA
cdr3_aa: CASSFNGGKSYNEQFF
cdr3_nt: TGTGCCAGCAGCTTTAACGGGGGAAAGTCCTACAATGAGCAGTTCTTC

d_call: NA
j_call: TRBJ1-2
v_call: TRBV12-3/TRBV12-4
clone_size: NA
cdr3_aa: CASSLGVGHGYTF
cdr3_nt: TGTGCCAGCAGTTTAGGCGTAGGGCATGGCTACACCTTC

d_call: NA
j_call: TRBJ2-7
v_call: TRBV29-1
clone_size: few
cdr3_aa: CSVGPTTGREQYF
cdr3_nt: TGCAGCGTCGGGCCTACGACAGGGAGGGAGCAGTACTTC

d_call: NA
j_call: TRBJ1-6
v_call: TRBV7-2
clone_size: NA
cdr3_aa: CASSPRQSLYNSPLHF
cdr3_nt: TGTGCCAGCAGCCCTAGACAGTCGCTTTATAATTCACCCCTCCACTTT

d_call: NA
j_call: TRBJ2-7
v_call: TRBV11-2
clone_size: few
cdr3_aa: CASSLTYPSYEQYF
cdr3_nt: TGTGCCAGCAGCTTAACATACCCGTCCTACGAGCAGTACTTC

d_call: NA
j_call: TRBJ2-5
v_call: TRBV7-3
clone_size: few
cdr3_aa: CASSLSGWGETQYF
cdr3_nt: TGTGCCAGCAGCTTAAGTGGATGGGGGGAGACCCAGTACTTC

d_call: NA
j_call: TRBJ2-7
v_call: TRBV7-2
clone_size: many
cdr3_aa: CASSLAAGTYEQYF
cdr3_nt: TGTGCCAGCAGCTTAGCAGCAGGAACTTACGAGCAGTACTTC

d_call: TRBD2
j_call: TRBJ2-3
v_call: TRBV11-2
clone_size: NA
cdr3_aa: CASSRNSGGGTDTQYF
cdr3_nt: TGTGCCAGCAGCCGAAATAGCGGGGGGGGCACAGATACGCAGTATTTT

d_call: NA
j_call: TRBJ1-1
v_call: TRBV4-1
clone_size: NA
cdr3_aa: CASSQEPDSTEAFF
cdr3_nt: TGCGCCAGCAGCCAAGAACCGGATTCGACTGAAGCTTTCTTT

d_call: NA
j_call: TRBJ2-7
v_call: TRBV11-3
clone_size: NA
cdr3_aa: CASSPDINYEQYF
cdr3_nt: TGTGCCAGCAGCCCCGACATCAACTACGAGCAGTACTTC

d_call: NA
j_call: TRBJ2-1
v_call: TRBV7-3
clone_size: NA
cdr3_aa: CASSTTRRLDREGSYNEQFF
cdr3_nt: TGTGCCAGCAGCACGACACGCCGCTTGGACAGGGAGGGGTCCTACAATGAGCAGTTCTTC